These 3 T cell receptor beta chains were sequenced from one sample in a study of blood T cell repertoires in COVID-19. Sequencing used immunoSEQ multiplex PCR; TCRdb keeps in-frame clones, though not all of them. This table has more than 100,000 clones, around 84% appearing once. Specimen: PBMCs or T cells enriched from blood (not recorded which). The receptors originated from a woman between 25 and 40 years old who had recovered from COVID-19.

CDR3 sequence: CASMGRGGNTGELFF. CDR3 in DNA: TGTGCCAGCATGGGCAGGGGCGGGAACACCGGGGAGCTGTTTTTT. The chain employs TRBV2 and TRBJ2-2, with D perhaps matching TRBD1 (6 bases). V gave up 7 bases and J gave up 1 base, with 13 bases separating them. This CDR3 contains 15 residues. Germline V CDR1 and CDR2: SNHLY, FYNNEI.

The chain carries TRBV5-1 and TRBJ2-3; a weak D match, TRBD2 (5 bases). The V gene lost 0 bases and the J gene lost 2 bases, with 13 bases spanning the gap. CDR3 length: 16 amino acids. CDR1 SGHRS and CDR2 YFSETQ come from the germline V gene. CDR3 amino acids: CASSLGPRAVTDTQYF. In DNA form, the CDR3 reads TGCGCCAGCAGCTTGGGGCCGCGGGCCGTCACAGATACGCAGTATTTT.

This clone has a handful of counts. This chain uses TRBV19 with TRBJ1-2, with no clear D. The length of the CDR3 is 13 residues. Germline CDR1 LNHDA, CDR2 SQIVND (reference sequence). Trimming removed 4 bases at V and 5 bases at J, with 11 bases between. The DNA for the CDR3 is TGTGCCAGTAGTAGCGGGGATTATTATGGCTACACCTTC. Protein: CASSSGDYYGYTF.